Following are 25 T cell receptor beta chains from one sample sequenced in a study of brain T cells in children with intractable seizures. Sequenced by immunoSEQ multiplex PCR; TCRdb stores in-frame clones only, minus some. This table has about 76,000 clones, just over 90% appearing once. Sample: peripheral blood, taken at surgery. Every receptor here comes from a boy younger than two with tuberous sclerosis and intractable seizures.

This chain connects TRBV2 to TRBJ1-2; 8 bases match TRBD1. Unmatched junction bases numbered 4, after V lost 1 base and J lost 6 bases. Germline V gene data show CDR1 as SNHLY and CDR2 as FYNNEI. The CDR3 length is 14 residues. The CDR3: CASSEGTGNDGYTF. DNA for the CDR3: TGTGCCAGCAGTGAAGGGACAGGGAACGATGGCTACACCTTC.

DNA of the CDR3: TGTGCCAGCAGTTTAGGGGGACTAGCGGGAGATGAGCAGTTCTTC. It specifies CASSLGGLAGDEQFF. The chain joins TRBV28 to TRBJ2-1; 14 bases line up with TRBD2. The germline V gene has CDR1 MDHEN and CDR2 SYDVKM. V lost 2 bases and J lost 8; bases outside the gene matches: 2. This CDR3 has 15 residues.

V gene TRBV2 combines with J gene TRBJ2-7, with D possibly TRBD2 on 5 matching bases. Trimming shortened V by 7 bases and J by 4 bases, and 8 bases separated the two germline ends. The CDR3 is 11 amino acids. CDR1 and CDR2 from the germline V gene are SNHLY and FYNNEI. CDR3 region: CASMRRYEQYF. The CDR3 DNA reads TGTGCCAGCATGAGGAGGTACGAGCAGTACTTC.

The chain is built from TRBV19 and TRBJ2-1; a weak D match, TRBD2 (6 bases). Germline-derived CDR1 and CDR2 are LNHDA and SQIVND (reference sequence). CDR3 size: 11 residues. Trimming took off 9 bases at V and 7 bases at J, with 10 bases between the two ends. CDR3 sequence: CASQTRNEQFF. CDR3 nucleotides: TGTGCCAGCCAGACTAGGAATGAGCAGTTCTTC.

The V gene is TRBV11-3, the J gene TRBJ1-1, with D maybe TRBD1 (5 bases). This CDR3 has 18 residues. The ends were cut back, 5 bases at V and 1 base at J, with 23 bases in the middle. From germline, CDR1 is SGHNT and CDR2 YENEEA. CDR3 amino acids: CASSPGIAGPLPNTEAFF. As DNA, the CDR3 is TGTGCCAGCAGCCCCGGGATAGCAGGGCCCCTTCCGAACACTGAAGCTTTCTTT.

The CDR3 region has the DNA TGTGCCAGTAGTATGAGAGACGCGAGCCATGCCTACACCTTC. Residues: CASSMRDASHAYTF. V and J are TRBV19 and TRBJ1-2; D remains unclear. V was shortened by 3 bases and J by 10 bases, with 18 bases between the two germline ends. This CDR3 spans 14 amino acids. Germline V gene sequence: CDR1 LNHDA, CDR2 SQIVND (reference sequence). The variable domain in full, completed from reference TRBV19 and TRBJ1-2, reads DGGITQSPKYLFRKEGQNVTLSCEQNLNHDAMYWYRQDPGQGLRLIYYSQIVNDFQKGDIAEGYSVSREKKESFPLTVTSAQKNPTAFYLCASSMRDASHAYTFGSGTRLTVV.

The genes are TRBV14 and TRBJ2-1; D not certain. The germline V gene has CDR1 SGHDN and CDR2 FVKESK. Trimming removed 4 bases from V and 8 bases from J, with 12 bases in between. This CDR3 contains 13 residues. Written as DNA, the CDR3 is TGTGCCAGCAGCCGAGACCTAGGAGATGAGCAGTTCTTC. This gives the protein CASSRDLGDEQFF.

This clone came up a few times. The CDR3 is CASSYPSSGGYNEQFF. The DNA for the CDR3 is TGTGCCAGCAGTTATCCCAGTAGCGGAGGATACAATGAGCAGTTCTTC. The rearrangement joins TRBV6-2 or TRBV6-3 to TRBJ2-1; perhaps TRBD2 as D (6 bases). This CDR3 is built from 16 residues. The germline V and J ends were trimmed by 3 bases and 4 bases, with 16 bases remaining between them. Per germline, CDR1 MNHEY and CDR2 SVGEGT.

The genes are TRBV20-1 and TRBJ2-7; possibly TRBD1 for D (5 bases). V was cut by 5 bases and J by 9 bases, with 8 bases left in between. Germline V gene data show CDR1 as DFQATT and CDR2 as SNEGSKA (reference sequence). CDR3 length equals 9 residues. The CDR3 protein is CSAHRWQYF. CDR3 DNA sequence: TGCAGTGCTCACAGGTGGCAGTACTTC.

The rearrangement links TRBV11-2 to TRBJ2-2; TRBD1 matches 7 bases. Per germline, CDR1 SGHAT and CDR2 FQNNGV. V trimming: 5 bases; J trimming: 2 bases; junction bases outside the gene matches: 5. CDR3 size: 15 residues. CDR3 coding DNA: TGTGCCAGCAGCAACAGGGGTACCAACACCGGGGAGCTGTTTTTT. It encodes CASSNRGTNTGELFF.

This clone was seen more than once but under ten times. The V gene is TRBV5-1, the J gene TRBJ2-3; 9 bases agree with TRBD2. The germline gives CDR1 SGHRS, CDR2 YFSETQ. This CDR3 is 14 amino acids long. With 0 bases clipped from V and 5 bases from J, the junction kept 1 base outside the gene matches. In DNA form, the CDR3 reads TGCGCCAGCAGCTTGGAACTAGCGGGAGATACGCAGTATTTT. This translates into CASSLELAGDTQYF.

The rearrangement uses TRBV5-4 and TRBJ2-2, with 10 bases lining up with TRBD2. The trim removed 3 bases at V and 4 bases at J, leaving 6 bases unmatched. CDR3 size: 16 residues. Germline V lookup: CDR1 SGHNT, CDR2 YYREEE (reference sequence). The CDR3 loop is CASSSYGLAATGELFF. CDR3 DNA sequence: TGTGCCAGCAGCTCCTACGGACTAGCGGCCACCGGGGAGCTGTTTTTT. The variable domain in full, completed from reference TRBV5-4 and TRBJ2-2, reads ETGVTQSPTHLIKTRGQQVTLRCSSQSGHNTVSWYQQALGQGPQFIFQYYREEENGRGNFPPRFSGLQFPNYSSELNVNALELDDSALYLCASSSYGLAATGELFFGEGSRLTVL.

V usage is TRBV27 and J usage is TRBJ1-2; TRBD1 matches at 8 bases. The CDR3 loop spans 14 amino acids. With V trimmed by 4 bases and J by 4 bases, 5 bases remained unmatched. The germline V gene has CDR1 MNHEY and CDR2 SMNVEV (reference sequence). The CDR3 DNA reads TGTGCCAGCAGTTACGAAGGACAGGGCTATGGCTACACCTTC. It specifies CASSYEGQGYGYTF.

The V gene is TRBV7-2, the J gene TRBJ2-7; 10 bases agree with TRBD1. CDR1 and CDR2 (germline): SGHTA, FQGNSA. V shed 5 bases and J 11 bases; nucleotides not matched to a gene: 9. The CDR3 has 13 residues. CDR3: CASSIRDRGIKYF. The DNA of the CDR3 is TGTGCCAGCAGCATAAGGGACAGGGGCATAAAGTACTTC. Filled out from reference TRBV7-2 and TRBJ2-7, the complete variable domain reads GAGVSQSPSNKVTEKGKDVELRCDPISGHTALYWYRQSLGQGLEFLIYFQGNSAPDKSGLPSDRFSAERTGGSVSTLTIQRTQQEDSAVYLCASSIRDRGIKYFGPGTRLTVT.

CDR3 bases: TGTGCCTGGAGTGTAGACAGGGGAAATTCACCCCTCCACTTT. Translated: CAWSVDRGNSPLHF. This rearrangement joins TRBV30 to TRBJ1-6; 8 bases match TRBD1. There are 14 residues in the CDR3. Germline CDR1 is GTSNPN and CDR2 is SVGIG (reference sequence). Trimming at V came to 0 bases and at J to 7 bases, leaving 2 bases not matched to a gene.

V gene TRBV2 combines with J gene TRBJ1-1; TRBD1 aligns across 7 bases. This CDR3 is built from 13 residues. The germline V gene has CDR1 SNHLY and CDR2 FYNNEI. V dropped 6 bases and J dropped 0; count of bases not matched to a gene: 1. The DNA of the CDR3 is TGTGCCAGCAGCGGGACAGTGAACACTGAAGCTTTCTTT. Amino acids: CASSGTVNTEAFF.

The chain employs TRBV10-3 and TRBJ1-1; maybe TRBD1 (6 bases). V gave up 8 bases and J gave up 5 bases, with 15 bases separating them. Germline values: CDR1 ENHRY, CDR2 SYGVKD. The CDR3 sequence is 13 residues long. The CDR3 region is CAIVEGEGTEAFF. CDR3 coding DNA: TGTGCCATCGTAGAGGGGGAAGGGACTGAAGCTTTCTTT.

V gene TRBV9 combines with J gene TRBJ1-4, with D maybe TRBD1 (6 bases). The CDR3 spans 14 residues. V was shortened by 4 bases and J by 7 bases, with 14 bases between the two germline ends. Looked up from germline, CDR1 is SGDLS and CDR2 is YYNGEE. CDR3 DNA sequence: TGTGCCAGCAGCCAAGGGGGGGTTCCTGAAAAACTGTTTTTT. Translation gives CASSQGGVPEKLFF.

This sequence joins TRBV4-1 and TRBJ2-3; a weak D match, TRBD1 (7 bases). Per germline, CDR1 MGHRA and CDR2 YSYEKL. CDR3 length: 15 residues. V lost 6 bases and J 2 bases, leaving 15 bases between the germline ends. As DNA, the CDR3 is TGCGCCAGCAGGTCCCCAGGGGGGTTCACAGATACGCAGTATTTT. It yields the protein CASRSPGGFTDTQYF.

The CDR3, as DNA: TGCAGCGTTGAAGGAGGGGAACAAGAGACCCAGTACTTC. Translating it yields CSVEGGEQETQYF. The V call is TRBV29-1, the J call TRBJ2-5; D tentatively reads TRBD1 or TRBD2 (5 bases each). V was clipped by 1 base and J by 2 bases, with 8 bases between them. Germline V gene lookup returns CDR1 SQVTM and CDR2 ANQGSEA. This CDR3 contains 13 residues.

This chain uses TRBV7-3 with TRBJ1-1; tentatively, D is TRBD1 (6 bases). Germline V gene sequence: CDR1 SGHTA, CDR2 FQGTGA. Deletions cut 5 bases from V and 4 bases from J, with 11 bases between. There are 13 residues in the CDR3. The CDR3 here is CASSTGTTTEAFF. DNA of the CDR3: TGTGCCAGCAGCACAGGGACAACCACTGAAGCTTTCTTT.

The chain uses TRBV19 and TRBJ2-7; 7 bases are shared with TRBD2. The ends lost 5 bases at V and 2 bases at J; junction bases unmatched: 9. Germline V gene lookup returns CDR1 LNHDA and CDR2 SQIVND (reference sequence). The CDR3 contains 15 residues. The CDR3 loop reads CASSGSSGLPYEQYF. In nucleotides, the CDR3 is TGTGCCAGTAGTGGGTCTAGCGGATTACCCTACGAGCAGTACTTC.

The V gene is TRBV12-3 or TRBV12-4, the J gene TRBJ1-2; tentative D call: TRBD1 (6 bases). Deletions cut 6 bases from V and 2 bases from J, with 10 bases between. This CDR3 is built from 13 residues. The CDR3 loop is CASSRGQNYGYTF. DNA for the CDR3: TGTGCCAGCAGCCGAGGACAGAACTATGGCTACACCTTC.

The chain links TRBV12-2 to TRBJ2-4; TRBD2 is the table's D call, not checked against the DNA. TRBV12-2 is deemed a pseudogene. The CDR3 has 17 amino acids. DNA for the CDR3: TGTGCAAGTCGCCTAAAATTGCTAGACGTAGCCAAAAACATTCAGTACTTC. This translates into CASRLKLLDVAKNIQYF.

The chain employs TRBV2 and TRBJ2-3; 9 bases align to TRBD2. V lost 7 bases to trimming and J lost 1 base; unmatched junction nucleotides: 9. The CDR3 sequence is 16 residues long. Germline CDR1 reads SNHLY; CDR2 reads FYNNEI. This chain's CDR3 is CASKPPPSGGTDTQYF. CDR3 nucleotide sequence: TGTGCCAGCAAGCCCCCCCCTAGCGGGGGCACAGATACGCAGTATTTT. Complete variable domain (other parts from reference TRBV2 and TRBJ2-3): EPEVTQTPSHQVTQMGQEVILRCVPISNHLYFYWYRQILGQKVEFLVSFYNNEISEKSEIFDDQFSVERPDGSNFTLKIRSTKLEDSAMYFCASKPPPSGGTDTQYFGPGTRLTVL.